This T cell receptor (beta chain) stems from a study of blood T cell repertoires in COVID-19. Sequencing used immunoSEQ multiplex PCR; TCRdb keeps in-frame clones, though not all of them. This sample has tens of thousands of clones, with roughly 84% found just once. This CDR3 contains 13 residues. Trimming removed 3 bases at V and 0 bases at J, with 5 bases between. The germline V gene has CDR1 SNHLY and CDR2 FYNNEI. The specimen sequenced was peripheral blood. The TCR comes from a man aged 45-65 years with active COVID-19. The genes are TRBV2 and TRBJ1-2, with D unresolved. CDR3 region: CASSEASNYGYTF. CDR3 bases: TGTGCCAGCAGTGAGGCCTCTAACTATGGCTACACCTTC.